The next 10 T cell receptor beta chains were all read from a single sample in a study of T cells in Graves' hyperthyroidism and ophthalmopathy (dated by TCRdb to about 2019). Libraries were made using multiplex PCR. Sequencing relied on an Illumina HiSeq 2000. TCR beta CDR3 regions were amplified from RNA transcripts. A first-round RT-PCR of the TCR CDR3 used the HTBI primer set with the Qiagen OneStep RT-PCR kit. The raw public reads went through TCRdb reprocessing: fastp at Q25, MiXCR clone calling, in-frame beta chains kept. Every distinct CDR3 protein forms one entry, paired with its most common genes and DNA. In all, the sample holds 600,000 to 650,000 distinct CDR3 sequences, and 15% to 20% of those were seen once. The top ten constitute approximately 3.9% of the sample. The sequencing sample was made of blood. The receptors here all came from a woman aged 30 to 39 with Graves' hyperthyroidism.

This clonotype has at least ten counts. The chain is built from TRBV3-1 and TRBJ1-5; no clear D. The CDR3 is 15 amino acids. CDR1 is LGHDT, CDR2 YNNKEL, per germline (reference sequence). Trimming took 0 bases from V and 0 from J, leaving 6 bases between them. The CDR3 region is CASSQDLNSNQPQHF. DNA for the CDR3: TGTGCCAGCAGCCAAGATCTCAATAGCAATCAGCCCCAGCATTTT.

Ten or more counts support this clonotype. The V gene is TRBV5-1, the J gene TRBJ1-1, with 8 nucleotides matching TRBD1. With 1 base clipped from V and 8 bases from J, the junction kept 7 bases outside the gene matches. Germline CDR1 is SGHRS and CDR2 is YFSETQ. The CDR3 runs 14 residues. The CDR3 region has the DNA TGCGCCAGCAGCTTGAAACCGGGACAGGTCGAAGCTTTCTTT. Protein sequence: CASSLKPGQVEAFF.

This clonotype was recorded many times. V and J are TRBV7-8 and TRBJ2-1; D uncertain. In germline, CDR1 is SGHVS, CDR2 FQNEAQ. With 7 bases removed from V and 9 bases from J, the gap between germline ends came to 13 bases. CDR3 size: 12 residues. The DNA of the CDR3 is TGTGCCAGCAATCGGCTCCTTAGTGAGCAGTTCTTC. Translating it yields CASNRLLSEQFF.

This clonotype was recorded at least ten times. This rearrangement joins TRBV14 to TRBJ2-3; 7 nucleotides align to TRBD1. This CDR3 is 17 amino acids long. CDR1 SGHDN and CDR2 FVKESK come from the germline V gene. V lost 3 bases and J lost 5; bases outside the gene matches: 14. The CDR3 loop reads CASSQFVGTGVGDTQYF. CDR3 coding DNA: TGTGCCAGCAGCCAGTTTGTGGGCACAGGGGTCGGAGATACGCAGTATTTT.

This clonotype was picked up many times. The chain employs TRBV18 and TRBJ2-1; D is uncertain. Looked up from germline, CDR1 is KGHSH and CDR2 is LQKENI. V lost 7 bases and J lost 1, with 14 bases in between. CDR3 length: 15 residues. CDR3 in DNA: TGTGCCAGCTGGAAACGGGCCGGATCCTACAATGAGCAGTTCTTC. Amino acids: CASWKRAGSYNEQFF. Full variable domain (missing parts from reference TRBV18 and TRBJ2-1): NAGVMQNPRHLVRRRGQEARLRCSPMKGHSHVYWYRQLPEEGLKFMVYLQKENIIDESGMPKERFSAEFPKEGPSILRIQQVVRGDSAAYFCASWKRAGSYNEQFFGPGTRLTVL.

This clonotype was recorded a few times. V gene TRBV28 combines with J gene TRBJ1-3; D unclear. The CDR3 totals 17 residues. Germline assignment: CDR1 MDHEN and CDR2 SYDVKM. V dropped 4 bases and J dropped 2 bases, with 18 bases sitting between them. The CDR3: CASSSTQGSAAGNTIYF. The CDR3, as DNA: TGTGCCAGCAGTTCTACGCAAGGCAGCGCGGCTGGAAACACCATATATTTT.

This clonotype was observed at least ten times. This chain joins TRBV20-1 and TRBJ1-1; no clear D gene. V was pared by 0 bases and J by 5 bases, with 4 bases between. CDR1 is DFQATT, CDR2 SNEGSKA, per germline (reference sequence). The CDR3 extends over 11 amino acids. This CDR3 is CSARDLTEAFF. CDR3 nucleotides: TGCAGTGCTAGAGATCTTACTGAAGCTTTCTTT.

This clonotype was observed at least ten times. The V and J genes are TRBV28 and TRBJ1-6, with D unresolved. The CDR3 is 18 residues long. The V end was cut by 5 bases, the J end by 0 bases, with 17 bases between. The germline V gene has CDR1 MDHEN and CDR2 SYDVKM. DNA for the CDR3: TGTGCCAGCAGTCCCGCTCTGGCAGCGAGCTCCTATAATTCACCCCTCCACTTT. It specifies CASSPALAASSYNSPLHF.

This clonotype has just a few counts. The rearrangement links TRBV12-3 or TRBV12-4 to TRBJ2-2; no clear D. This CDR3 region has 15 residues. Trimming stripped 0 bases from V and 6 bases from J, with 11 bases between. CDR3 sequence (DNA): TGTGCCAGCAGTTTAGCGGGAATGGGCCCCGGGGAGCTGTTTTTT. It translates to CASSLAGMGPGELFF.

This chain joins TRBV5-1 and TRBJ2-2; 7 nucleotides match TRBD1. Trimming took 1 base from V and 2 from J; bases not matched to a gene: 2. The CDR3 has 15 residues. Germline V gene lookup returns CDR1 SGHRS and CDR2 YFSETQ. The DNA for the CDR3 is TGCGCCAGCAGCTTGAGGGACAGCAACACCGGGGAGCTGTTTTTT. It encodes CASSLRDSNTGELFF.